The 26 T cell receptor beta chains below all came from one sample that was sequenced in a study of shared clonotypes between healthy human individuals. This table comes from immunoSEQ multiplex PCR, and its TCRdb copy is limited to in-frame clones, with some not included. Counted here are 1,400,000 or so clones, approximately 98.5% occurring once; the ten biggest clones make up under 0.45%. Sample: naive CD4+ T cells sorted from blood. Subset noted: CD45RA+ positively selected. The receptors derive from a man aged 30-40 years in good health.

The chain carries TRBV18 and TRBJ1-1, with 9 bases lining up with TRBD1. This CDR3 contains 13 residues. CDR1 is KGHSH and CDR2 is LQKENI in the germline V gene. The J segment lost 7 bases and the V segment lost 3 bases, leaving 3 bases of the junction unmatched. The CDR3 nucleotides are TGTGCCAGCTCACCTACGGGACAGGGTGAAGCTTTCTTT. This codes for CASSPTGQGEAFF.

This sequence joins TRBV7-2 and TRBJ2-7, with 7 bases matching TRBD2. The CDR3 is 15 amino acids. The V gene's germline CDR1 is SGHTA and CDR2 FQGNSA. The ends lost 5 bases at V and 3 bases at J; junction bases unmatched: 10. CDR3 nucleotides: TGTGCCAGCAGCCGCAGCGGGGCCGAAAACTACGAGCAGTACTTC. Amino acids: CASSRSGAENYEQYF.

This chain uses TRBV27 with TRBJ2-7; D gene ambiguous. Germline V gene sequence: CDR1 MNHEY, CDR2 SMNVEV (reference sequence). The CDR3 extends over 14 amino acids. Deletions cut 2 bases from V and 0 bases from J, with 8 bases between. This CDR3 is CASSLAVGSYEQYF. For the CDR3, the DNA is TGTGCCAGCAGTTTAGCGGTTGGCTCCTACGAGCAGTACTTC.

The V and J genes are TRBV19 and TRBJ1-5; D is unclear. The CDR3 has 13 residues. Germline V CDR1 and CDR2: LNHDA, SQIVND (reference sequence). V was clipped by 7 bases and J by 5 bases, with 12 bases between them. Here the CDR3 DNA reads TGTGCCAGTAAGTCGGATACGTATCAGCCCCAGCATTTT. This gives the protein CASKSDTYQPQHF.

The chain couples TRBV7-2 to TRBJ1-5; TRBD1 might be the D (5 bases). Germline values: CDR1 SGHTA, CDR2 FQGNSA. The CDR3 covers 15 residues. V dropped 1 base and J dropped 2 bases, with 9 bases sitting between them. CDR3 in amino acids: CASSLVWGGNQPQHF. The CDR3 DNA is TGTGCCAGCAGCTTAGTATGGGGGGGCAATCAGCCCCAGCATTTT. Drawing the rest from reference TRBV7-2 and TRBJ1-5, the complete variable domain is GAGVSQSPSNKVTEKGKDVELRCDPISGHTALYWYRQSLGQGLEFLIYFQGNSAPDKSGLPSDRFSAERTGGSVSTLTIQRTQQEDSAVYLCASSLVWGGNQPQHFGDGTRLSIL.

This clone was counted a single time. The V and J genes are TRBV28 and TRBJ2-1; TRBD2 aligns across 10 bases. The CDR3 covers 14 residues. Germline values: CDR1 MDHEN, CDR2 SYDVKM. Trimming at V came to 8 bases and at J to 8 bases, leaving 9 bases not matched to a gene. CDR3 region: CASGPSGSGYEQFF. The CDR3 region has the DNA TGTGCCAGCGGGCCTAGCGGGAGTGGGTATGAGCAGTTCTTC. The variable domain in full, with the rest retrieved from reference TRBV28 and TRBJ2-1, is DVKVTQSSRYLVKRTGEKVFLECVQDMDHENMFWYRQDPGLGLRLIYFSYDVKMKEKGDIPEGYSVSREKKERFSLILESASTNQTSMYLCASGPSGSGYEQFFGPGTRLTVL.

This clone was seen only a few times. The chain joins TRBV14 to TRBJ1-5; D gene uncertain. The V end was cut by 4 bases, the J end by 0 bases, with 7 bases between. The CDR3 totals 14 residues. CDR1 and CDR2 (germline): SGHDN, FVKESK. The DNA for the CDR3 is TGTGCCAGCAGCCCGGACGGTAGCAATCAGCCCCAGCATTTT. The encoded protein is CASSPDGSNQPQHF.

The CDR3 reads CASSQDRGKGREIGKNIQYF. Here the CDR3 DNA reads TGCGCCAGCAGCCAAGATCGGGGCAAAGGCCGAGAAATTGGCAAAAACATTCAGTACTTC. The V call is TRBV4-1, the J call TRBJ2-4; TRBD1 or TRBD2 may be the D gene (5 bases each). V dropped 0 bases and J dropped 3 bases, with 24 bases sitting between them. CDR1 is MGHRA and CDR2 is YSYEKL in the germline V gene. The CDR3 totals 20 residues.

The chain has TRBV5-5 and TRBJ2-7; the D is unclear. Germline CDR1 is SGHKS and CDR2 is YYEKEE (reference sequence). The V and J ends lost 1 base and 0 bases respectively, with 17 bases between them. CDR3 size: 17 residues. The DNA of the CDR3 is TGTGCCAGCAGCTTGTCGGCAGTCGGGCTCAGCTCCTACGAGCAGTACTTC. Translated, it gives CASSLSAVGLSSYEQYF.

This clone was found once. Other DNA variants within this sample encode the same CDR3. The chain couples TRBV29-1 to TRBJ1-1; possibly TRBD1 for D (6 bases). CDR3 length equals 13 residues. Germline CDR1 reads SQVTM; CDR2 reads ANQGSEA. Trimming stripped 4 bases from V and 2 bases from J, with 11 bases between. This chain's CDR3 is CSVGTGRNTEAFF. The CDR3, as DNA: TGCAGCGTTGGAACAGGGCGCAACACTGAAGCTTTCTTT.

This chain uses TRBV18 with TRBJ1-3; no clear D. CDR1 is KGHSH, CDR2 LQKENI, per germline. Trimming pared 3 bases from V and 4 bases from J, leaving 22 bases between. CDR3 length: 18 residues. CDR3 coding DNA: TGTGCCAGCTCACCTACGGCGGGGTCTCAAATCTCAGGAAACACCATATATTTT. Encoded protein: CASSPTAGSQISGNTIYF.

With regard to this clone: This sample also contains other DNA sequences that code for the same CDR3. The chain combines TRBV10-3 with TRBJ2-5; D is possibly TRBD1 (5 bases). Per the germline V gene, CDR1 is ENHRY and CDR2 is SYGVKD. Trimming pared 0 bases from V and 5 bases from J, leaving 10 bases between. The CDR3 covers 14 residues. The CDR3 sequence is CAISESGPGETQYF. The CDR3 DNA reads TGTGCCATCAGTGAGTCGGGTCCAGGGGAGACCCAGTACTTC.

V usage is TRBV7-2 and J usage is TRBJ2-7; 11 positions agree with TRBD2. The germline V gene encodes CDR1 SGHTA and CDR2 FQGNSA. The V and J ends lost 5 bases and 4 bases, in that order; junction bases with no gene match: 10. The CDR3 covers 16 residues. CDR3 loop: CASSLFQLAGAYEQYF. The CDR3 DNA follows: TGTGCCAGCAGCCTCTTCCAACTAGCGGGAGCTTACGAGCAGTACTTC.

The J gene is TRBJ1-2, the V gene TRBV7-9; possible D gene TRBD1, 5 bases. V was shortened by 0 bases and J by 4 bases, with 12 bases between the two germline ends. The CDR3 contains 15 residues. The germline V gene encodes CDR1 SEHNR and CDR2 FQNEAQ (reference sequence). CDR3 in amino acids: CASSLAGRLIYGYTF. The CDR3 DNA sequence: TGTGCCAGCAGCTTAGCGGGGCGGCTGATCTATGGCTACACCTTC.

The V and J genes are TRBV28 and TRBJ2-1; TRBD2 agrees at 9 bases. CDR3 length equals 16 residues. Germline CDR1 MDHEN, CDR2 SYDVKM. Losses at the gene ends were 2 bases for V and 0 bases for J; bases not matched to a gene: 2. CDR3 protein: CASSLGGRGSYNEQFF. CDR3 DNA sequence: TGTGCCAGCAGTTTAGGCGGGAGGGGCTCCTACAATGAGCAGTTCTTC.

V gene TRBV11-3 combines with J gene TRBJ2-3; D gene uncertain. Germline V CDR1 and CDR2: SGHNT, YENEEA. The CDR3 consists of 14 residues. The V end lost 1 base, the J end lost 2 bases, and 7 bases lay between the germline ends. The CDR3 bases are TGTGCCAGCAGCTTAGGCTCCAACACAGATACGCAGTATTTT. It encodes CASSLGSNTDTQYF. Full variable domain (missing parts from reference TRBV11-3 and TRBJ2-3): EAGVVQSPRYKIIEKKQPVAFWCNPISGHNTLYWYLQNLGQGPELLIRYENEEAVDDSQLPKDRFSAERLKGVDSTLKIQPAELGDSAVYLCASSLGSNTDTQYFGPGTRLTVL.

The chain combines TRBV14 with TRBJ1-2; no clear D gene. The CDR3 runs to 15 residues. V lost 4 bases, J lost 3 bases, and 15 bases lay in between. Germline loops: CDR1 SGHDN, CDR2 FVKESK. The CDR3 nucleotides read TGTGCCAGCAGCCCCCCGGTTGGGCTGGACTATGGCTACACCTTC. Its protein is CASSPPVGLDYGYTF. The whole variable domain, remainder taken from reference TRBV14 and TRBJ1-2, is EAGVTQFPSHSVIEKGQTVTLRCDPISGHDNLYWYRRVMGKEIKFLLHFVKESKQDESGMPNNRFLAERTGGTYSTLKVQPAELEDSGVYFCASSPPVGLDYGYTFGSGTRLTVV.

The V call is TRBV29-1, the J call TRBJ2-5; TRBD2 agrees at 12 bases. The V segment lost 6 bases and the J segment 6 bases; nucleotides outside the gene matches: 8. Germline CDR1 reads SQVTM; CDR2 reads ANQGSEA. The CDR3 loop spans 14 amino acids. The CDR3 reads CSVETSGSFQTQYF. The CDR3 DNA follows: TGCAGCGTGGAGACTAGCGGGAGTTTTCAGACCCAGTACTTC.

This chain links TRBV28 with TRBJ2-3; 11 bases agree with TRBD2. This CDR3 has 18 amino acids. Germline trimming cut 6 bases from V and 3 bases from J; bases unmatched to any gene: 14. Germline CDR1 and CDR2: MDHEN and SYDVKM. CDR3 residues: CASSYPNTLAGATDTQYF. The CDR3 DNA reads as TGTGCCAGCAGCTACCCTAATACACTAGCGGGAGCGACAGATACGCAGTATTTT.

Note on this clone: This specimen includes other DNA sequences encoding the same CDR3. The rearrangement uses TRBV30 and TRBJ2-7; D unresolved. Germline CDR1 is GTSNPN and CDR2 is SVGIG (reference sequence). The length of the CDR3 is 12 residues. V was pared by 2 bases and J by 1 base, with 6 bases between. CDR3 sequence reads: CAWSRDSYEQYF. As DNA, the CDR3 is TGTGCCTGGAGTCGAGATTCCTACGAGCAGTACTTC.

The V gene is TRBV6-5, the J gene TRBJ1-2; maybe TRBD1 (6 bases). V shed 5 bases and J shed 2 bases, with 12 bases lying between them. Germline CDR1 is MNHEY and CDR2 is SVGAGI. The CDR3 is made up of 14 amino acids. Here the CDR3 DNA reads TGTGCCAGCAGTAGAGGGGGGCCCAACTATGGCTACACCTTC. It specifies CASSRGGPNYGYTF.

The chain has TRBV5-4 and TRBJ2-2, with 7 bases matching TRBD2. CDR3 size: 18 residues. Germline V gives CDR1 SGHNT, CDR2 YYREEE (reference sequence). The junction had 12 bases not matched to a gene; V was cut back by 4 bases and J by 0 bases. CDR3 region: CASSKEILAIANTGELFF. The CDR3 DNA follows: TGTGCCAGCAGCAAAGAAATACTAGCGATTGCGAACACCGGGGAGCTGTTTTTT.

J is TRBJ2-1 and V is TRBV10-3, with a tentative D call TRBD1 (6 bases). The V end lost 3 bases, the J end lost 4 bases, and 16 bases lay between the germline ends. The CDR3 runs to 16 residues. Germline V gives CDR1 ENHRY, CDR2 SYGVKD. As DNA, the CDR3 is TGTGCCATCAGTGACTTACAAAAACAGGGATACAATGAGCAGTTCTTC. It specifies CAISDLQKQGYNEQFF.

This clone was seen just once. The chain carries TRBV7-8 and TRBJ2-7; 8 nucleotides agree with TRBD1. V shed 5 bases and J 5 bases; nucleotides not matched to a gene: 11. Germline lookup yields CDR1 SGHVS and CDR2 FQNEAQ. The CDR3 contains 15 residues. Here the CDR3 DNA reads TGTGCCAGCAGCCTCACCGGGACAGGTTTTGACGAGCAGTACTTC. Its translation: CASSLTGTGFDEQYF.

For the CDR3, the DNA is TGTGCCACCAGCAGAGATCTTATACAGTCGGGAGAGCAGTACTTC. Protein: CATSRDLIQSGEQYF. The rearrangement uses TRBV15 and TRBJ2-7; a possible D gene is TRBD2 (5 bases). Germline-derived CDR1 and CDR2 are LNHNV and YYDKDF (reference sequence). Trimming pared 0 bases from V and 7 bases from J, leaving 16 bases between. The CDR3 has 15 amino acids.

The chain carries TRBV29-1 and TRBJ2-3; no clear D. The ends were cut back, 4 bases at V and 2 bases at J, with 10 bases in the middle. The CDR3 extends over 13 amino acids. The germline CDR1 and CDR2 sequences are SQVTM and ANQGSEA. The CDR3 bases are TGCAGCGTTGGCGGTCGCTTCACAGATACGCAGTATTTT. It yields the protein CSVGGRFTDTQYF.